The 11 T cell receptor beta chains below all came from one sample that was sequenced in a study of beta chain features in type 1 diabetes. Broader study findings: Among all four CD4+ subsets, Type 1 diabetes patients had TCRB CDR3s that were moderately but significantly shorter.

No antigen has been identified for these receptors. The whole isolated RNA underwent reverse transcription, so sequencing captured expressed TCRB transcripts. Sequencing was performed with immunoSEQ multiplex PCR; in TCRdb, only in-frame clones are kept and a portion is missing. There are 250,000 to 350,000 clones in the sample; roughly an eighth occur only once, and 0.017% lies in the top ten. Sequencing was carried out using naive CD4+ T cells from blood. Receptor source: a young man with type 1 diabetes.

This clone has a handful of counts. The V call is TRBV28, the J call TRBJ1-1; tentatively, D is TRBD1 (5 bases). Trimming took 6 bases from V and 5 from J, leaving 16 bases between them. Germline lookup yields CDR1 MDHEN and CDR2 SYDVKM. The CDR3 consists of 14 residues. The CDR3 bases are TGTGCCAGCAGGCCTAGGGGCCCCGAAACTGAAGCTTTCTTT. Translating gives CASRPRGPETEAFF.

This clone was picked up one time. V and J are TRBV18 and TRBJ1-1; D gene ambiguous. V lost 5 bases to trimming and J lost 3 bases, with 7 bases between them. CDR1 and CDR2 from the germline V gene are KGHSH and LQKENI. The CDR3 has 12 amino acids. CDR3 amino acids: CASSLRDTEAFF. The CDR3 nucleotides read TGTGCCAGCTCATTACGGGACACTGAAGCTTTCTTT.

The chain has TRBV7-2 and TRBJ1-3, with 7 bases lining up with TRBD1. This CDR3 is 15 amino acids long. Germline-derived CDR1 and CDR2 are SGHTA and FQGNSA. Trimming at V came to 8 bases and at J to 3 bases, leaving 10 bases not matched to a gene. The CDR3 loop is CASGHQGQLGNTIYF. The CDR3 DNA is TGTGCCAGCGGACACCAGGGACAGCTTGGAAACACCATATATTTT.

V usage is TRBV5-1 and J usage is TRBJ2-1; TRBD2 is a possible D gene (6 bases). Trimming left V 4 bases short and J 3 bases short, with 11 bases between. The germline gives CDR1 SGHRS, CDR2 YFSETQ. This CDR3 spans 14 amino acids. CDR3 coding DNA: TGCGCCAGCAGCCCGGGAGAAAGCTACAATGAGCAGTTCTTC. Protein product: CASSPGESYNEQFF.

J is TRBJ2-3 and V is TRBV5-6; D gene ambiguous. In germline, CDR1 is SGHDT, CDR2 YYEEEE. There are 15 residues in the CDR3. The V gene lost 0 bases and the J gene lost 7 bases, with 15 bases spanning the gap. The CDR3 region has the DNA TGTGCCAGCAGCTTGGGACGGCAAATTGGGCATACGCAGTATTTT. It codes for CASSLGRQIGHTQYF. The whole variable domain, remainder taken from reference TRBV5-6 and TRBJ2-3, is DAGVTQSPTHLIKTRGQQVTLRCSPKSGHDTVSWYQQALGQGPQFIFQYYEEEERQRGNFPDRFSGHQFPNYSSELNVNALLLGDSALYLCASSLGRQIGHTQYFGPGTRLTVL.

This clone was detected a few times. The rearrangement joins TRBV9 to TRBJ2-3; weak D call: TRBD2 (5 bases). The CDR3 length is 17 residues. The germline V gene encodes CDR1 SGDLS and CDR2 YYNGEE. V lost 0 bases and J 6 bases, leaving 20 bases between the germline ends. The CDR3 region is CASSVGVGVEFRDTQYF. The CDR3 bases are TGTGCCAGCAGCGTAGGAGTGGGAGTAGAATTCAGGGATACGCAGTATTTT.

This sequence joins TRBV7-9 and TRBJ2-3; 9 positions match TRBD2. In germline, CDR1 is SEHNR, CDR2 FQNEAQ (reference sequence). The CDR3 has 14 amino acids. Trimming at V came to 9 bases and at J to 0 bases, leaving 4 bases not matched to a gene. CDR3 DNA sequence: TGTGCCAGTTCTAGCGGGATGAGCACAGATACGCAGTATTTT. Amino acids: CASSSGMSTDTQYF.

The chain couples TRBV7-9 to TRBJ2-2; unclear D gene. The V gene's germline CDR1 is SEHNR and CDR2 FQNEAQ (reference sequence). V was trimmed by 3 bases and J by 4 bases, leaving 6 bases between them. The CDR3 length is 13 residues. CDR3 loop: CASSLTSTGELFF. DNA for the CDR3: TGTGCCAGCAGCTTGACATCCACCGGGGAGCTGTTTTTT.

In this sample, this clone turned up a few times. V is TRBV5-1 and J is TRBJ1-2; D is perhaps TRBD1 (6 bases). V gave up 5 bases and J gave up 6 bases, with 17 bases separating them. The CDR3 has 14 residues. CDR1 is SGHRS and CDR2 is YFSETQ in the germline V gene. The CDR3 sequence is CASSQTGQLDGYTF. CDR3 in DNA: TGCGCCAGCAGTCAAACGGGACAACTTGATGGCTACACCTTC.

The chain couples TRBV6-5 to TRBJ2-7, with TRBD2 matching 10 bases. The CDR3 consists of 14 residues. V gave up 5 bases and J gave up 2 bases; unmatched junction bases: 3. CDR1 and CDR2 (germline): MNHEY, SVGAGI. The CDR3 nucleotides read TGTGCCAGCAGTGTAGCGGGAGGTACCTACGAGCAGTACTTC. It translates to CASSVAGGTYEQYF.

The CDR3 spells CASSSRLAGFNEQFF. Here the CDR3 DNA reads TGTGCCAGCAGCTCGAGACTAGCGGGCTTCAATGAGCAGTTCTTC. The V call is TRBV11-1, the J call TRBJ2-1; 10 bases align to TRBD2. V was pared by 4 bases and J by 6 bases, with 6 bases of the junction left unmatched. Per germline, CDR1 SGHAT and CDR2 FQDESV (reference sequence). The CDR3 consists of 15 residues.